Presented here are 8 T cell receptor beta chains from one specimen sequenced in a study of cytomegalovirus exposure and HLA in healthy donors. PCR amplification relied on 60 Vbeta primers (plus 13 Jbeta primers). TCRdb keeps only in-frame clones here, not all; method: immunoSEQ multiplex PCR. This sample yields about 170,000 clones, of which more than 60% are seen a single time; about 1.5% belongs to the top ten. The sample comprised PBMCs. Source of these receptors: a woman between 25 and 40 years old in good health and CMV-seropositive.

CDR3 in amino acids: CASSLDWSSYNEQFF. For the CDR3, the DNA is TGTGCCAGCAGCTTAGATTGGAGCTCCTACAATGAGCAGTTCTTC. The V gene is TRBV7-3, the J gene TRBJ2-1; D not resolved. This CDR3 comprises 15 residues. Germline values: CDR1 SGHTA, CDR2 FQGTGA. V lost 2 bases, J lost 0 bases, and 8 bases lay in between. Full variable domain (remainder filled in from reference TRBV7-3 and TRBJ2-1): GAGVSQTPSNKVTEKGKYVELRCDPISGHTALYWYRQSLGQGPEFLIYFQGTGAADDSGLPNDRFFAVRPEGSVSTLKIQRTERGDSAVYLCASSLDWSSYNEQFFGPGTRLTVL.

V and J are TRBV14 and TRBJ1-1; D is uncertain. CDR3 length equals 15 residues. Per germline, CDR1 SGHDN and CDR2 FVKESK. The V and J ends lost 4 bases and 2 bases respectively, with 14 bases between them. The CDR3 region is CASSPLPSGNTEAFF. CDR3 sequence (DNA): TGTGCCAGCAGCCCTCTCCCCTCAGGCAACACTGAAGCTTTCTTT.

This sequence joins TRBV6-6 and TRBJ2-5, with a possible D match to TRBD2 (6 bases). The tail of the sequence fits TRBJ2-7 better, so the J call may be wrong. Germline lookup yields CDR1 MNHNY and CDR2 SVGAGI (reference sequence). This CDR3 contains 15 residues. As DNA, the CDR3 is TGTGCCAGCACCCTCCCCGGGGTCGGGAGAGTCGAGCAGTACTTC. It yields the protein CASTLPGVGRVEQYF.

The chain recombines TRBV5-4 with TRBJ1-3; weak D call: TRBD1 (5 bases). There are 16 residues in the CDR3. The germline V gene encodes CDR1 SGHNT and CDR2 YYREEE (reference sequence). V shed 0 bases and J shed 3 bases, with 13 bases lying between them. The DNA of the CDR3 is TGTGCCAGCAGCTTGGGGGGCGGACCGCTTGGAAACACCATATATTTT. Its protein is CASSLGGGPLGNTIYF.

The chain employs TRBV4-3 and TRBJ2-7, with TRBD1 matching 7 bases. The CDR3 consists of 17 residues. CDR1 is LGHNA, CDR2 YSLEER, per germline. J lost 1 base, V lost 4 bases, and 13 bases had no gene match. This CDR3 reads CASSPPRGQELSYEQYF. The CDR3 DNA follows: TGCGCCAGCAGCCCCCCGCGCGGACAGGAATTATCCTACGAGCAGTACTTC.

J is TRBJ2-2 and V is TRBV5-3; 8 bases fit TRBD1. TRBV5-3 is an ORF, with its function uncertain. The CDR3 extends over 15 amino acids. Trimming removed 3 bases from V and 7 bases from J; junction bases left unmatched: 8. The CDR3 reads CARSWETGVYGELFF. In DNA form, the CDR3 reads TGTGCCAGAAGCTGGGAGACAGGGGTCTACGGGGAGCTGTTTTTT.

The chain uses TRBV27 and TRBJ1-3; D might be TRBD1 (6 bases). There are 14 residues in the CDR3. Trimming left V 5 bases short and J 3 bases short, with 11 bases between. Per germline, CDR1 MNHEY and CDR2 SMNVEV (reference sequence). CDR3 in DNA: TGTGCCAGCAGTCCATGGACAGATGGAAACACCATATATTTT. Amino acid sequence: CASSPWTDGNTIYF.

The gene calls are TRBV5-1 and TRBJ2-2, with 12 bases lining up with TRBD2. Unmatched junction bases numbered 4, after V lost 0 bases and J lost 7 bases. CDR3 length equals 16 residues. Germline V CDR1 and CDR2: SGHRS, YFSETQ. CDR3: CASSLGLAGVGGELFF. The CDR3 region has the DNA TGCGCCAGCAGCTTGGGACTAGCGGGAGTTGGCGGGGAGCTGTTTTTT.